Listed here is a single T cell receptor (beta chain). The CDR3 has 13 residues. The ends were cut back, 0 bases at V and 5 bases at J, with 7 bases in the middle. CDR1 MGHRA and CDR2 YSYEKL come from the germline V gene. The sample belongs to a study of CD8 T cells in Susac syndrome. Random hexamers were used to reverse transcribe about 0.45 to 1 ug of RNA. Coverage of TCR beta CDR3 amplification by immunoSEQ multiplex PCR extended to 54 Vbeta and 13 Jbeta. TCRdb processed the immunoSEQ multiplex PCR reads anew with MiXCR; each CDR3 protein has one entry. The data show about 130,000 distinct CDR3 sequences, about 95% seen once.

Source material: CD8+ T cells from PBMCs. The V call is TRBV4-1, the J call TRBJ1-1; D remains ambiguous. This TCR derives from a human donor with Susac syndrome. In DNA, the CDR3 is TGCGCCAGCAGCCAAGAGGTTTGGACTGAAGCTTTCTTT. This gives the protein CASSQEVWTEAFF.